Below are 11 T cell receptor beta chains sequenced from a single sample in a study of T-cell memory formation after mild COVID-19. TCRdb analysed the 5' RACE reads with MiXCR anew, one entry per CDR3 protein. The sample carries just over 150,000 distinct CDR3 sequences, roughly 31% recorded once. Material for sequencing was PBMCs or a T cell subset sorted from them (not recorded which). Receptors were obtained from an adult woman who had mild COVID-19 (a few samples of this study predate the infection). Cell type and time point are not known.

This clonotype was found a few times. The chain links TRBV7-9 to TRBJ2-5; 7 nucleotides match TRBD2. CDR1 is SEHNR, CDR2 FQNEAQ, per germline (reference sequence). CDR3 length: 14 amino acids. Losses at the gene ends were 4 bases for V and 4 bases for J; bases not matched to a gene: 6. The DNA of the CDR3 is TGTGCCAGCAGCTCGGGACCGGGGGGAGAGACCCAGTACTTC. Its protein product is CASSSGPGGETQYF.

The CDR3: CSVETSQQASSYNEQFF. The CDR3 nucleotides read TGCAGCGTTGAAACCTCCCAACAGGCAAGCTCCTACAATGAGCAGTTCTTC. The rearrangement links TRBV29-1 to TRBJ2-1; D might be TRBD1 (5 bases). V dropped 2 bases and J dropped 0 bases, with 17 bases sitting between them. CDR1 is SQVTM, CDR2 ANQGSEA, per germline. The CDR3 spans 17 residues.

The chain recombines TRBV11-2 with TRBJ1-5, with D possibly being TRBD1 (5 bases). CDR1 and CDR2 (germline): SGHAT, FQNNGV. Between the trimmed V and J ends, which lost 5 bases and 1 base, there was a span of 9 bases. This CDR3 has 14 amino acids. DNA of the CDR3: TGTGCCAGCAGCCCGGGACGGAGCAATCAGCCCCAGCATTTT. This gives the protein CASSPGRSNQPQHF.

This clonotype was counted between two and nine times. This chain connects TRBV30 to TRBJ2-1; TRBD2 agrees at 10 bases. The junction had 5 bases not matched to a gene; V was cut back by 0 bases and J by 6 bases. CDR1 is GTSNPN and CDR2 is SVGIG in the germline V gene (reference sequence). This CDR3 spans 15 amino acids. CDR3 protein: CAWSVELAGPNEQFF. As DNA, the CDR3 is TGTGCCTGGAGTGTCGAACTAGCGGGGCCCAATGAGCAGTTCTTC. Supplemented by reference TRBV30 and TRBJ2-1, the full variable domain reads SQTIHQWPATLVQPVGSPLSLECTVEGTSNPNLYWYRQAAGRGLQLLFYSVGIGQISSEVPQNLSASRPQDRQFILSSKKLLLSDSGFYLCAWSVELAGPNEQFFGPGTRLTVL.

This clonotype was found a few times. The J gene is TRBJ2-2, the V gene TRBV5-6; 10 bases are a match to TRBD2. Germline lookup yields CDR1 SGHDT and CDR2 YYEEEE. CDR3 length equals 17 residues. The trim removed 0 bases at V and 0 bases at J, leaving 2 bases unmatched. The CDR3 DNA reads as TGTGCCAGCAGCTTGGTAGCGGGGGGACCGAACACCGGGGAGCTGTTTTTT. Its protein is CASSLVAGGPNTGELFF.

The J gene is TRBJ2-5, the V gene TRBV4-2, with D uncertain. The CDR3 is made up of 15 amino acids. Germline V lookup: CDR1 LGHNA, CDR2 YNFKEQ. V lost 0 bases and J lost 1, with 9 bases in between. The CDR3 region is CASSQEKRTQETQYF. The CDR3 DNA reads as TGTGCCAGCAGCCAAGAAAAGAGGACCCAAGAGACCCAGTACTTC.

The gene calls are TRBV12-3 or TRBV12-4 and TRBJ1-1, with TRBD1 as a possible D gene (5 bases). With 8 bases removed from V and 4 bases from J, the gap between germline ends came to 23 bases. CDR3 length: 16 amino acids. The CDR3 loop reads CASGSWVGPRGTEAFF. The CDR3 nucleotides read TGTGCCAGCGGAAGTTGGGTGGGACCTCGGGGCACTGAAGCTTTCTTT.

The V call is TRBV5-1, the J call TRBJ2-1; TRBD2 matches at 15 bases. Germline V gene data show CDR1 as SGHRS and CDR2 as YFSETQ. V lost 3 bases, J lost 2 bases, and 12 bases stayed unmatched. The CDR3 sequence is 20 residues long. The CDR3 loop is CASSSAGLAGGAGPYNEQFF. The CDR3 bases are TGCGCCAGCAGCTCGGCGGGACTAGCGGGGGGAGCCGGCCCCTACAATGAGCAGTTCTTC.

This clonotype was seen more than once but under ten times. The chain joins TRBV12-3 or TRBV12-4 to TRBJ2-7, with no clear D. The CDR3 runs to 14 residues. Trimming removed 2 bases at V and 2 bases at J, with 10 bases between. In DNA form, the CDR3 reads TGTGCCAGCAGTTTATCCGGGTCTACCTACGAGCAGTACTTC. This sequence encodes CASSLSGSTYEQYF.

This clonotype has just one count. The genes are TRBV29-1 and TRBJ2-3; TRBD1 matches at 9 bases. V shed 3 bases, J shed 3 bases, and the junction held 4 bases outside the gene matches. Germline CDR1 reads SQVTM; CDR2 reads ANQGSEA. This CDR3 has 14 amino acids. CDR3: CSVEGDRATDTQYF. The CDR3 nucleotides are TGCAGCGTTGAGGGGGACAGGGCAACAGATACGCAGTATTTT.

The chain carries TRBV5-1 and TRBJ2-1; D is unresolved. From germline, CDR1 is SGHRS and CDR2 YFSETQ. V was cut by 0 bases and J by 10 bases, with 8 bases left in between. The CDR3 covers 12 residues. The CDR3 reads CASSLGNDEQFF. The CDR3 DNA reads TGCGCCAGCAGCTTGGGAAACGACGAGCAGTTCTTC.